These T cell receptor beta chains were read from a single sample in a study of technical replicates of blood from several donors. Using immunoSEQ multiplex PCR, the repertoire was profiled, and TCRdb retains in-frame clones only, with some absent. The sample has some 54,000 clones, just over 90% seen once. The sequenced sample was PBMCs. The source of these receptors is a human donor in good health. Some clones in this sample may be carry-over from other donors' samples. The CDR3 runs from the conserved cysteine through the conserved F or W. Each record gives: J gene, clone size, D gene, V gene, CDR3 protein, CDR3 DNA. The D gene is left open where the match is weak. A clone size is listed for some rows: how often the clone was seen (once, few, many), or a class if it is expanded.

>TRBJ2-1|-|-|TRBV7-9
CASTPPGSPYNEQFF
TGTGCCAGCACCCCCCCGGGGAGTCCCTACAATGAGCAGTTCTTC
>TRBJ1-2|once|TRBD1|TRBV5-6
CASSSDRGYTF
TGTGCCAGCAGCTCGGACAGGGGCTACACCTTC
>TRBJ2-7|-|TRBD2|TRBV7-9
CASSLTSGSNEQYF
TGTGCCAGCAGCTTAACTAGCGGGAGCAACGAGCAGTACTTC
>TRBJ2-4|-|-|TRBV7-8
CASSLVRGNIQYF
TGTGCCAGCAGCTTAGTCCGGGGAAACATTCAGTACTTC
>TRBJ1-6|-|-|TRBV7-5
CVRSHRARNSPLHF
TGTGTCAGAAGCCACAGGGCTCGGAATTCACCCCTCCACTTT
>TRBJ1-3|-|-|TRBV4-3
CASSLRDLQGNTIYF
TGCGCCAGCAGCCTACGGGACCTTCAGGGGAACACCATATATTTT
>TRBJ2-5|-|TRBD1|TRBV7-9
CASSFQPGQGRGETQYF
TGTGCCAGCAGCTTCCAGCCCGGACAGGGGAGAGGTGAGACCCAGTACTTC
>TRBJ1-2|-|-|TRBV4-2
CASSPRQDAGGYGYTF
TGTGCCAGCAGCCCAAGGCAGGACGCGGGAGGGTATGGCTACACCTTC
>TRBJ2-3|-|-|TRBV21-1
CASSKEVQGRTDTQYF
TGTGCCAGCAGCAAAGAGGTACAGGGCCGCACAGATACGCAGTATTTT
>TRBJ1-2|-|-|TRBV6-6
CASRLETYGYTF
TGTGCCAGCAGGCTAGAAACCTATGGCTACACCTTC
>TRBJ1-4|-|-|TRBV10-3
CAISTGLSTNEKLFF
TGTGCCATCAGCACAGGGTTGTCAACTAATGAAAAACTGTTTTTT
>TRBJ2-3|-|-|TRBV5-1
CASSGTFNTDTQYF
TGCGCCAGCAGCGGGACTTTCAACACAGATACGCAGTATTTT
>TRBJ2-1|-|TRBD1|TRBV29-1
CSVVRDSSYNEQFF
TGCAGCGTCGTACGGGACAGCTCCTACAATGAGCAGTTCTTC
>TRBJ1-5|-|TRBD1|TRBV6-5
CASSDYRGSQPQHF
TGTGCCAGCAGTGACTACAGGGGAAGTCAGCCCCAGCATTTT